Described below is a single T cell receptor beta chain sequence and its context. This specimen comes from a study of blood T cell repertoires in COVID-19. Sequencing was performed with immunoSEQ multiplex PCR; in TCRdb, only in-frame clones are kept and a portion is missing. The sample consists of about 370,000 clones, roughly nine tenths of them appearing once. Sequencing was carried out using PBMCs or T cells enriched from blood (not recorded which). This sequence was found in a man in his late teens or twenties who had recovered from COVID-19.

This CDR3 is CASSVTASGGALEQYF. CDR3 nucleotide sequence: TGTGCCAGCTCAGTTACGGCTAGCGGGGGGGCCCTCGAGCAGTACTTC. The chain recombines TRBV18 with TRBJ2-7; 12 positions match TRBD2. The CDR3 covers 16 residues. CDR1 is KGHSH and CDR2 is LQKENI in the germline V gene. V lost 5 bases, J lost 6 bases, and 11 bases stayed unmatched.